The clone carrying this TCR beta chain was seen repeatedly, ten times or more. Antigen unknown. This specimen belongs to a study of T-cell memory formation after mild COVID-19. Study conclusions and caveats: CD4/CD8 balance held among clones contracting day 15 to 85, and later expanders leaned CD4+. Contracting CD8+ clones were enriched in EMRA, CD4+ mainly in CM and EM.

With V trimmed by 5 bases and J by 1 base, 5 bases remained unmatched. The CDR3 length is 15 residues. Barcoded TCR alpha and TCR beta cDNA libraries with UMIs came from 5'RACE using constant-segment primers. TCRdb reprocessed the 5' RACE reads via MiXCR and lists one record per CDR3 protein. In the table there are approximately 270,000 distinct CDR3 sequences, about a sixth of which are singletons. Material: PBMCs or a T cell subset sorted from them (not recorded which). The rearrangement links TRBV12-3 or TRBV12-4 to TRBJ2-7, with 10 bases lining up with TRBD2. This sequence originates from a man younger than 35 who had mild COVID-19 (a few samples of this study predate the infection). Cell type and time point are not known. The CDR3 here is CASSPRLAGSYEQYF. CDR3 DNA: TGTGCCAGCAGTCCCAGACTAGCGGGTTCCTACGAGCAGTACTTC.